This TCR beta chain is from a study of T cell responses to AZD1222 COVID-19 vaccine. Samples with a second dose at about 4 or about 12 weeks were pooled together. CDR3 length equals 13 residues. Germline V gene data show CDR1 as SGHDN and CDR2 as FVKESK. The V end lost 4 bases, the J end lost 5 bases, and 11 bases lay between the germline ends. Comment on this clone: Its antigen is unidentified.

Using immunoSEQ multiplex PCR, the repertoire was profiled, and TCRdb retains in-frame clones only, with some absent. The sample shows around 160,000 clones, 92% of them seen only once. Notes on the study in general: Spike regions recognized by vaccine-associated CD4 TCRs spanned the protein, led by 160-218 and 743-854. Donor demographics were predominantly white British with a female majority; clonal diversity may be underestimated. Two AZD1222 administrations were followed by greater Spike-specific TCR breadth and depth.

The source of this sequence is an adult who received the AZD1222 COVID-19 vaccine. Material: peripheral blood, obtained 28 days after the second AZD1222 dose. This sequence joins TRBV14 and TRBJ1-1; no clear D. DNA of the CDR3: TGTGCCAGCAGCCTAACTCGGGGTACTGAAGCTTTCTTT. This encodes CASSLTRGTEAFF.